These 32 T cell receptor beta chains share one sample of origin, sequenced in a study of PD-1 blockade in classical Hodgkin lymphoma. Specified time point: cycle 4 day 1 (C4D1), after around six weeks of nivolumab. Relapse after autologous stem cell transplantation occurred in every patient, and brentuximab vedotin exposure varied. Method: immunoSEQ multiplex PCR; TCRdb's copy keeps in-frame clones and lacks some. The sample shows fewer than 25,000 clones, about 81% of them seen only once. Source: peripheral blood mononuclear cells (PBMCs), taken before the fourth cycle of nivolumab. These receptors originate from a human donor with classical Hodgkin lymphoma.

V gene TRBV7-9 combines with J gene TRBJ2-5; D might be TRBD2 (7 bases). Germline V gene lookup returns CDR1 SEHNR and CDR2 FQNEAQ (reference sequence). The V end was cut by 5 bases, the J end by 5 bases, with 12 bases between. The CDR3 sequence is 13 residues long. For the CDR3, the DNA is TGTGCCAGCAGCAGAGGGGGGGAGGAGACCCAGTACTTC. It codes for CASSRGGEETQYF.

The chain joins TRBV5-1 to TRBJ2-5; D tentatively fits TRBD1 or TRBD2 (5 bases each). The germline V and J ends were trimmed by 4 bases and 5 bases, with 18 bases remaining between them. The germline V gene has CDR1 SGHRS and CDR2 YFSETQ. The CDR3 covers 15 residues. The CDR3 sequence is CASSPDGSGLETQYF. The CDR3 DNA follows: TGCGCCAGCAGCCCTGACGGATCGGGGCTGGAGACCCAGTACTTC.

This rearrangement joins TRBV4-1 to TRBJ2-1; no reliable D call. Between the trimmed V and J ends, which lost 4 bases and 2 bases, there was a span of 9 bases. CDR1 MGHRA and CDR2 YSYEKL come from the germline V gene. CDR3 length: 14 amino acids. The CDR3 spells CASSLLLTYNEQFF. In DNA, the CDR3 is TGCGCCAGCAGCCTCCTCCTCACCTACAATGAGCAGTTCTTC.

The DNA of the CDR3 is TGTGCCAGCAGCCCGGGACAGGGGGCGCCCGACTATGGCTACACCTTC. It specifies CASSPGQGAPDYGYTF. The chain couples TRBV5-4 to TRBJ1-2; TRBD1 matches at 12 bases. V was clipped by 4 bases and J by 3 bases; unmatched bases: 7. Germline V lookup: CDR1 SGHNT, CDR2 YYREEE (reference sequence). The CDR3 has 16 residues.

The chain employs TRBV7-2 and TRBJ2-3; the D gene is possibly TRBD2 (5 bases). V lost 1 base and J lost 7, with 18 bases in between. The CDR3 covers 16 residues. Germline loops: CDR1 SGHTA, CDR2 FQGNSA. The CDR3 region has the DNA TGTGCCAGCAGCTTAGTTCCGGGGAGCCGCCTGAATACGCAGTATTTT. This translates into CASSLVPGSRLNTQYF.

V usage is TRBV5-1 and J usage is TRBJ1-1, with 11 bases identical to TRBD1. The length of the CDR3 is 16 residues. V trimming: 0 bases; J trimming: 1 base; junction bases outside the gene matches: 2. Germline CDR1 SGHRS, CDR2 YFSETQ. This CDR3 reads CASSLGTGGKNTEAFF. The CDR3 bases are TGCGCCAGCAGCTTGGGGACAGGGGGCAAGAACACTGAAGCTTTCTTT.

The chain carries TRBV28 and TRBJ1-5; D remains ambiguous. This CDR3 contains 13 residues. The V and J ends lost 2 bases and 6 bases respectively, with 8 bases between them. Germline V CDR1 and CDR2: MDHEN, SYDVKM. The CDR3: CASSLIWGQPQHF. CDR3 nucleotides: TGTGCCAGCAGTTTAATCTGGGGTCAGCCCCAGCATTTT.

V usage is TRBV5-4 and J usage is TRBJ2-3; D is possibly TRBD2 (5 bases). The CDR3 has 14 residues. Germline V gene lookup returns CDR1 SGHNT and CDR2 YYREEE (reference sequence). With 2 bases removed from V and 2 bases from J, the gap between germline ends came to 9 bases. The CDR3 loop is CASSFAGYTDTQYF. Written as DNA, the CDR3 is TGTGCCAGCAGCTTTGCGGGTTACACAGATACGCAGTATTTT.

The chain combines TRBV4-1 with TRBJ2-3, with 9 bases matching TRBD1. V shed 1 base, J shed 2 bases, and the junction held 10 bases outside the gene matches. The CDR3 loop spans 18 amino acids. Per germline, CDR1 MGHRA and CDR2 YSYEKL. The CDR3 loop is CASSQVGPDRGYTDTQYF. In DNA, the CDR3 is TGCGCCAGCAGCCAAGTGGGGCCCGACAGGGGGTACACAGATACGCAGTATTTT.

The genes are TRBV30 and TRBJ2-2; D call uncertain. The CDR3 has 13 residues. The V and J ends lost 0 bases and 5 bases respectively, with 7 bases between them. Germline assignment: CDR1 GTSNPN and CDR2 SVGIG (reference sequence). CDR3 nucleotide sequence: TGTGCCTGGAGTGTACAGAGGACCGGGGAGCTGTTTTTT. It encodes CAWSVQRTGELFF. Together with reference TRBV30 and TRBJ2-2, the CDR3 gives the full variable domain: SQTIHQWPATLVQPVGSPLSLECTVEGTSNPNLYWYRQAAGRGLQLLFYSVGIGQISSEVPQNLSASRPQDRQFILSSKKLLLSDSGFYLCAWSVQRTGELFFGEGSRLTVL.

This clone was seen more than once but under ten times. CDR3 sequence reads: CASSLLGRGTDTQYF. The DNA of the CDR3 is TGTGCCAGCAGTTTATTGGGGAGAGGAACAGATACGCAGTATTTT. The chain combines TRBV27 with TRBJ2-3, with TRBD2 as a possible D gene (5 bases). V was pared by 1 base and J by 3 bases, with 11 bases between. Germline V lookup: CDR1 MNHEY, CDR2 SMNVEV (reference sequence). This CDR3 spans 15 amino acids.

The chain uses TRBV4-2 and TRBJ1-6; 8 bases fit TRBD1. With V trimmed by 0 bases and J by 8 bases, 6 bases remained unmatched. CDR3 size: 16 residues. The V gene's germline CDR1 is LGHNA and CDR2 YNFKEQ. The chain's CDR3 is CASSQDPQGVHSPLHF. In DNA, the CDR3 is TGTGCCAGCAGCCAAGACCCACAGGGGGTCCATTCACCCCTCCACTTT.

V is TRBV5-4 and J is TRBJ2-4; D gene ambiguous. The CDR3 loop spans 14 amino acids. CDR1 SGHNT and CDR2 YYREEE come from the germline V gene (reference sequence). Trimming removed 0 bases from V and 3 bases from J, with 7 bases in between. CDR3 in DNA: TGTGCCAGCAGCTTGGAAGGAGACAAAAACATTCAGTACTTC. Amino acid sequence: CASSLEGDKNIQYF.

The V gene is TRBV6-1, the J gene TRBJ2-7; D may be TRBD1 (6 bases). V was clipped by 1 base and J by 3 bases, with 16 bases between them. The CDR3 loop spans 16 amino acids. Germline V lookup: CDR1 MNHNS, CDR2 SASEGT. The CDR3 DNA follows: TGTGCCAGCAGTGAAGACAGGGCGGACATCGGCTACGAGCAGTACTTC. Amino acid sequence: CASSEDRADIGYEQYF.

This clone has just a few counts. The rearrangement links TRBV5-5 to TRBJ2-2, with TRBD2 matching over 7 bases. This CDR3 spans 16 amino acids. Losses at the gene ends were 4 bases for V and 4 bases for J; bases not matched to a gene: 10. Germline assignment: CDR1 SGHKS and CDR2 YYEKEE (reference sequence). CDR3 in DNA: TGTGCCAGCAGCCCTCGTGCGGGAGCTCTCACCGGGGAGCTGTTTTTT. Its protein product is CASSPRAGALTGELFF.

Remarks on this clone: Other DNA sequences from this sample encode an identical CDR3 as well. V is TRBV7-9 and J is TRBJ2-2; D unclear. Germline V gene data show CDR1 as SEHNR and CDR2 as FQNEAQ (reference sequence). The ends were cut back, 1 base at V and 5 bases at J, with 2 bases in the middle. The CDR3 extends over 12 amino acids. The CDR3 DNA reads TGTGCCAGCAGCTTAGAGACCGGGGAGCTGTTTTTT. It encodes CASSLETGELFF.

The chain uses TRBV19 and TRBJ2-5; D gene ambiguous. The germline V gene encodes CDR1 LNHDA and CDR2 SQIVND (reference sequence). This CDR3 has 13 residues. V was shortened by 1 base and J by 4 bases, with 7 bases between the two germline ends. CDR3 nucleotide sequence: TGTGCCAGTAGTATAGGGTTTGGAGAGACCCAGTACTTC. This gives the protein CASSIGFGETQYF.

The rearrangement uses TRBV7-2 and TRBJ2-1, with 8 bases fitting TRBD2. The V segment lost 5 bases and the J segment 7 bases; nucleotides outside the gene matches: 10. The length of the CDR3 is 15 residues. Germline CDR1 and CDR2: SGHTA and FQGNSA. The CDR3 sequence is CASSPGGGYENEQFF. The CDR3 region has the DNA TGTGCCAGCAGCCCCGGGGGGGGTTACGAGAATGAGCAGTTCTTC. Complete variable domain (other parts from reference TRBV7-2 and TRBJ2-1): GAGVSQSPSNKVTEKGKDVELRCDPISGHTALYWYRQSLGQGLEFLIYFQGNSAPDKSGLPSDRFSAERTGGSVSTLTIQRTQQEDSAVYLCASSPGGGYENEQFFGPGTRLTVL.

This rearrangement joins TRBV10-3 to TRBJ2-3; D is perhaps TRBD1 or TRBD2 (5 bases each). With 0 bases removed from V and 0 bases from J, the gap between germline ends came to 22 bases. The length of the CDR3 is 20 residues. From germline, CDR1 is ENHRY and CDR2 SYGVKD. CDR3 coding DNA: TGTGCCATCAGTGAGTCACCCCGGGGCCAGGTTTTTATTAGCACAGATACGCAGTATTTT. Translating it yields CAISESPRGQVFISTDTQYF.

This chain links TRBV9 with TRBJ1-1; D may be TRBD1 (5 bases). CDR1 and CDR2 (germline): SGDLS, YYNGEE. With 0 bases removed from V and 6 bases from J, the gap between germline ends came to 12 bases. This CDR3 region has 14 residues. The CDR3 spells CASSVAGHFSEAFF. Here the CDR3 DNA reads TGTGCCAGCAGCGTAGCGGGGCACTTTTCTGAAGCTTTCTTT.

The chain combines TRBV7-2 with TRBJ1-1; TRBD1 might be the D (6 bases). Germline V gene sequence: CDR1 SGHTA, CDR2 FQGNSA. The CDR3 is 15 residues long. Trimming removed 0 bases at V and 1 base at J, with 9 bases between. The CDR3 region is CASSLALGANTEAFF. The CDR3 bases are TGTGCCAGCAGCTTAGCTCTGGGGGCGAACACTGAAGCTTTCTTT.

V usage is TRBV7-9 and J usage is TRBJ1-2; TRBD1 might be the D (6 bases). There are 13 residues in the CDR3. Germline CDR1 is SEHNR and CDR2 is FQNEAQ (reference sequence). Trimming took 0 bases from V and 7 from J, leaving 9 bases between them. The CDR3 DNA follows: TGTGCCAGCAGCTTAGCAGCACAGGGTGGCTACACCTTC. As protein: CASSLAAQGGYTF.

In its sample, this clone is medium-sized. The V gene is TRBV28, the J gene TRBJ2-7; the D is unclear. The CDR3 is 12 residues long. CDR1 and CDR2 (germline): MDHEN, SYDVKM. The ends were cut back, 5 bases at V and 6 bases at J, with 11 bases in the middle. CDR3 sequence: CASSPPGREQYF. As DNA, the CDR3 is TGTGCCAGCAGTCCTCCTGGGCGCGAGCAGTACTTC.

The V and J genes are TRBV10-3 and TRBJ2-3, with TRBD2 matching over 8 bases. CDR1 is ENHRY, CDR2 SYGVKD, per germline. The CDR3 runs to 15 residues. V was pared by 9 bases and J by 1 base, with 9 bases of the junction left unmatched. The CDR3: CAIMETSGGTDTQYF. CDR3 sequence (DNA): TGTGCCATTATGGAAACTAGCGGAGGCACAGATACGCAGTATTTT.

V and J are TRBV27 and TRBJ2-2; 9 bases fit TRBD1. CDR1 is MNHEY, CDR2 SMNVEV, per germline (reference sequence). V trimming: 6 bases; J trimming: 0 bases; junction bases outside the gene matches: 11. CDR3 length equals 18 residues. Here the CDR3 DNA reads TGTGCCAGCAGACGGGACAGGGCCCGATTCCCGAACACCGGGGAGCTGTTTTTT. Its translation is CASRRDRARFPNTGELFF.

This rearrangement joins TRBV5-1 to TRBJ2-7; D might be TRBD1 or TRBD2, each matching 5 bases. The CDR3 extends over 16 amino acids. Germline lookup yields CDR1 SGHRS and CDR2 YFSETQ. Between the trimmed V and J ends, which lost 5 bases and 2 bases, there was a span of 20 bases. The CDR3: CASSYRSGTLAYEQYF. The DNA for the CDR3 is TGCGCCAGCAGTTATCGTTCCGGGACCCTAGCCTACGAGCAGTACTTC.

This clone ranks as medium-sized. The chain employs TRBV6-1 and TRBJ1-6; D is unresolved. This CDR3 comprises 15 residues. The germline V gene encodes CDR1 MNHNS and CDR2 SASEGT. V was pared by 2 bases and J by 7 bases, with 12 bases between. CDR3 region: CASSELGSSNSPLHF. The CDR3 DNA reads TGTGCCAGCAGTGAATTAGGCAGCTCCAATTCACCCCTCCACTTT.

The chain recombines TRBV6-5 with TRBJ2-4, with unresolved D. V was pared by 4 bases and J by 6 bases, with 10 bases between. This CDR3 has 13 residues. The germline gives CDR1 MNHEY, CDR2 SVGAGI. Here the CDR3 reads CASSSTPGNIQYF. The CDR3 DNA reads TGTGCCAGCAGTTCGACCCCCGGAAACATTCAGTACTTC.

V gene TRBV10-3 combines with J gene TRBJ1-2, with D possibly matching TRBD1 (6 bases). The V gene's germline CDR1 is ENHRY and CDR2 SYGVKD. Trimming stripped 6 bases from V and 4 bases from J, with 12 bases between. The CDR3 has 13 amino acids. CDR3 bases: TGTGCCATCAGGGGGGACAAGATCTATGGCTACACCTTC. This codes for CAIRGDKIYGYTF.

The chain recombines TRBV19 with TRBJ1-2, with 8 bases fitting TRBD1. The junction had 7 bases not matched to a gene; V was cut back by 5 bases and J by 8 bases. In germline, CDR1 is LNHDA, CDR2 SQIVND (reference sequence). The CDR3 length is 13 residues. The CDR3 DNA is TGTGCCAGTAGTTTGGGACAGGTCCGCGGCTACACCTTC. This gives the protein CASSLGQVRGYTF.

The chain joins TRBV6-6 to TRBJ2-7; TRBD1 agrees at 9 bases. The CDR3 covers 15 residues. The ends lost 0 bases at V and 5 bases at J; junction bases unmatched: 5. Germline loops: CDR1 MNHNY, CDR2 SVGAGI (reference sequence). The CDR3: CASSYSRDRAHEQYF. CDR3 in DNA: TGTGCCAGCAGTTACTCCCGGGACAGGGCCCACGAGCAGTACTTC.

V is TRBV30 and J is TRBJ1-1; D remains ambiguous. V was clipped by 5 bases and J by 4 bases, with 11 bases between them. Germline V gene lookup returns CDR1 GTSNPN and CDR2 SVGIG (reference sequence). The CDR3 is made up of 12 amino acids. CDR3 DNA: TGTGCCTGGGGCAATACGGGCACTGAAGCTTTCTTT. It specifies CAWGNTGTEAFF.